This T cell receptor beta chain came from a study of cytomegalovirus exposure and HLA in healthy donors. Study context: Inside one of the first data releases sat around 86 million unique TCRs taken from HLA-typed donors.

V was pared by 5 bases and J by 5 bases, with 8 bases of the junction left unmatched. The CDR3 loop spans 14 amino acids. CDR1 and CDR2 from the germline V gene are LNHDA and SQIVND (reference sequence). Regarding this clone: The antigen is not known.

Both 60 Vbeta primers and 13 Jbeta primers went into the PCR. Produced via immunoSEQ multiplex PCR; TCRdb's table is partial and in-frame only. The sample yields more than 110,000 clones, around 77% seen once. General study points: In a later analysis, TCR beta V- and J-gene trimming was associated with a missense DCLRE1C variant.

The clonotype comes from a man aged 18 to 30 in good health and CMV-seronegative. The chain carries TRBV19 and TRBJ2-5, with TRBD1 matching 7 bases. Sequenced input: PBMCs. The CDR3 DNA sequence: TGTGCCAGTAGTTCTGGACAGGCCTCGGAGACCCAGTACTTC. Residues: CASSSGQASETQYF.